This entry lists 32 T cell receptor beta chains sequenced from one sample in a study of shared clonotypes between healthy human individuals. Some clones are missing from TCRdb's copy, which holds only in-frame ones; the method was immunoSEQ multiplex PCR. The sample shows around 440,000 clones, 77% of them seen only once. Material: PBMCs. The source of these receptors is a woman aged 40 to 50 in good health. Some clones in this sample may be carry-over from other donors' samples.

For the CDR3, the DNA is TGTGCCAGTAGTATAGGACCCATGAACACTGAAGCTTTCTTT. Its translation is CASSIGPMNTEAFF. The V call is TRBV19, the J call TRBJ1-1; unclear D gene. The CDR3 has 14 residues. The ends were cut back, 1 base at V and 0 bases at J, with 6 bases in the middle. The germline V gene has CDR1 LNHDA and CDR2 SQIVND (reference sequence).

This chain connects TRBV21-1 to TRBJ1-2. TRBV21-1 is labeled a pseudogene. CDR3 length: 13 residues. The CDR3 sequence: CASSPRGGSGYTF. CDR3 nucleotide sequence: TGTGCCAGCAGCCCTAGGGGGGGCTCTGGCTACACCTTC.

This chain connects TRBV18 to TRBJ1-5; 7 bases are a match to TRBD1. Germline CDR1 KGHSH, CDR2 LQKENI. This CDR3 is built from 16 residues. J gave up 0 bases and V 5 bases, and 7 bases lay outside the gene matches. This CDR3 is CASSEGQASSNQPQHF. The DNA of the CDR3 is TGTGCCAGCTCAGAAGGACAGGCATCTAGCAATCAGCCCCAGCATTTT.

Notes on this clone: The junction differs from germline at one of its ends, possibly a read error. The chain has TRBV5-1 and TRBJ1-2, with D tentatively TRBD1 (5 bases). CDR3 length: 15 residues. Germline V gene sequence: CDR1 SGHRS, CDR2 YFSETQ. CDR3 amino acids: CASSLADSYHYGYTF. The CDR3 DNA reads TGTGCCAGCAGCTTGGCCGACAGTTACCACTATGGCTACACCTTC.

This chain uses TRBV5-1 with TRBJ2-5, with 7 bases fitting TRBD1. The trim removed 1 base at V and 5 bases at J, leaving 2 bases unmatched. The CDR3 covers 13 residues. Germline CDR1 and CDR2: SGHRS and YFSETQ. CDR3 in DNA: TGCGCCAGCAGCTTGCAACAGGGGGAGACCCAGTACTTC. Protein: CASSLQQGETQYF.

CDR3 nucleotides: TGCAGCGACCTACTTGGCAATGAGCAGTTCTTC. This sequence encodes CSDLLGNEQFF. The rearrangement links TRBV29-1 to TRBJ2-1, with D unclear. Trimming took off 7 bases at V and 6 bases at J, with 10 bases between the two ends. Germline V gene sequence: CDR1 SQVTM, CDR2 ANQGSEA. The CDR3 is made up of 11 amino acids.

CDR3 sequence reads: CAISDNIPVDTIYF. CDR3 in DNA: TGTGCCATCAGTGACAACATCCCTGTAGACACCATATATTTT. The chain has TRBV10-3 and TRBJ1-3; unclear D gene. Looked up from germline, CDR1 is ENHRY and CDR2 is SYGVKD. CDR3 size: 14 residues. Trimming left V 3 bases short and J 8 bases short, with 14 bases between.

The J gene is TRBJ2-1, the V gene TRBV9; TRBD2 aligns across 9 bases. With 0 bases clipped from V and 14 bases from J, the junction kept 6 bases outside the gene matches. This CDR3 is 13 amino acids long. The germline V gene encodes CDR1 SGDLS and CDR2 YYNGEE. The CDR3, as DNA: TGTGCCAGCAGCGTAGGTGTAGCGGGAGCAGAGTTCTTC. Protein product: CASSVGVAGAEFF.

The table lists this clone with many counts. The same CDR3 arises from other DNA sequences in this sample as well. As DNA, the CDR3 is TGTGCCAGCAGTGAATACCGGGGTAACACCATATATTTT. Protein: CASSEYRGNTIYF. This chain joins TRBV2 and TRBJ1-3; D is unresolved. Germline assignment: CDR1 SNHLY and CDR2 FYNNEI. CDR3 length equals 13 residues. V was clipped by 2 bases and J by 7 bases, with 9 bases between them.

Comment on this clone: This sequence may be a read error, since a much larger clone differs from it by one base. CDR3 nucleotide sequence: TGTGCCAGCAGCGTTCGTTATGAGTCCTACGAGCGGTACTTC. Amino acid sequence: CASSVRYESYERYF. V usage is TRBV9 and J usage is TRBJ2-5; the D is unclear. Germline CDR1 reads SGDLS; CDR2 reads YYNGEE. V was clipped by 2 bases and J by 13 bases, with 21 bases between them. This CDR3 spans 14 amino acids. Supplemented by reference TRBV9 and TRBJ2-5, the full variable domain reads DSGVTQTPKHLITATGQRVTLRCSPRSGDLSVYWYQQSLDQGLQFLIQYYNGEERAKGNILERFSAQQFPDLHSELNLSSLELGDSALYFCASSVRYESYERYFGPGTRLLVL.

As for this clone: One junction end does not reproduce the germline sequence, and a read error may be involved. The chain uses TRBV30 and TRBJ2-2, with 7 bases lining up with TRBD1. Per germline, CDR1 GTSNPN and CDR2 SVGIG (reference sequence). The CDR3 extends over 15 amino acids. CDR3 DNA: TGCGCCTGGAGTGGGAGACAGGGGAACACCGGGGAGCTGTTTTTT. Encoded protein: CAWSGRQGNTGELFF.

Turning to this clone: The likely explanation is a read error, given a far larger clone one base away. V and J are TRBV15 and TRBJ2-7; TRBD1 aligns across 9 bases. This CDR3 contains 14 residues. Looked up from germline, CDR1 is LNHNV and CDR2 is YYDKDF (reference sequence). CDR3 coding DNA: TGTGCCACCAGCAGCGGGACAGGGACCTACGAGCGGTACTTC. Translated: CATSSGTGTYERYF.

The chain has TRBV4-1 and TRBJ2-7; D unresolved. The V end lost 0 bases, the J end lost 3 bases, and 12 bases lay between the germline ends. The CDR3 runs to 15 residues. The germline V gene has CDR1 MGHRA and CDR2 YSYEKL. CDR3 protein: CASSQEEGFGYEQYF. Written as DNA, the CDR3 is TGCGCCAGCAGCCAAGAGGAAGGATTTGGCTACGAGCAGTACTTC.

Worth noting for this clone: One base separates it from a far larger clone, so it is likely a read error. The V gene is TRBV7-2, the J gene TRBJ2-6; the D gene is possibly TRBD1 (5 bases). The CDR3 consists of 12 residues. Germline CDR1 and CDR2: SGHTA and FQGNSA. The CDR3 here is CASGSGANALTF. The DNA for the CDR3 is TGTGCCAGCGGCTCTGGGGCCAACGCCCTGACTTTC.

Here the CDR3 reads CASSRGRDPQHF. In nucleotides, the CDR3 is TGTGCCAGCAGTAGAGGACGGGATCCCCAGCATTTT. The chain recombines TRBV28 with TRBJ1-5; D unresolved. The CDR3 runs 12 residues. The V end lost 5 bases, the J end lost 10 bases, and 12 bases lay between the germline ends. Germline V lookup: CDR1 MDHEN, CDR2 SYDVKM.

The CDR3 DNA reads as TGTGCCAGCAGACCCACGGGGATTAGCAATCAGCCCCAGCATTTT. It encodes CASRPTGISNQPQHF. This rearrangement joins TRBV6-5 to TRBJ1-5; D uncertain. Trimming left V 6 bases short and J 0 bases short, with 12 bases between. Germline CDR1 reads MNHEY; CDR2 reads SVGAGI. The CDR3 has 15 residues.

CDR3 coding DNA: TGTGCCAGCAGTCCCAATCGCGGGTCGGCCAATGAGCAGTTCTTC. As protein: CASSPNRGSANEQFF. This chain connects TRBV27 to TRBJ2-1; tentatively, D is TRBD2 (5 bases). Germline V CDR1 and CDR2: MNHEY, SMNVEV (reference sequence). V lost 5 bases and J lost 6, with 17 bases in between. There are 15 residues in the CDR3.

J is TRBJ2-7 and V is TRBV7-2; TRBD1 matches at 8 bases. The CDR3 totals 14 residues. V was clipped by 5 bases and J by 5 bases; unmatched bases: 8. CDR1 is SGHTA, CDR2 FQGNSA, per germline. The CDR3 loop is CASSTGQGSNEQYF. In DNA form, the CDR3 reads TGTGCCAGCAGCACCGGACAGGGAAGCAACGAGCAGTACTTC.

The chain carries TRBV9 and TRBJ2-7; possibly TRBD2 for D (6 bases). The CDR3 is 15 residues long. Germline V gene data show CDR1 as SGDLS and CDR2 as YYNGEE. The ends were cut back, 2 bases at V and 2 bases at J, with 14 bases in the middle. The CDR3 spells CASSVGGDPTYEQYF. The CDR3, as DNA: TGTGCCAGCAGCGTCGGCGGGGACCCCACCTACGAGCAGTACTTC.

The gene calls are TRBV10-1 and TRBJ2-1, with 9 bases lining up with TRBD2. This CDR3 region has 14 residues. Losses at the gene ends were 4 bases for V and 8 bases for J; bases not matched to a gene: 6. Germline-derived CDR1 and CDR2 are WNHNN and SYGVQD (reference sequence). The DNA for the CDR3 is TGCGCCAGCAGTGCCGGTAGCGGGAGTGATGAGCAGTTCTTC. Translated: CASSAGSGSDEQFF.

A note on this clone: This specimen includes other DNA sequences encoding the same CDR3. The CDR3 here is CASSLARFSYEQYF. The CDR3 nucleotides are TGCGCCAGCAGCTTGGCACGGTTCTCCTACGAGCAGTACTTC. This chain uses TRBV5-1 with TRBJ2-7; D is ambiguous. V shed 0 bases and J shed 0 bases, with 7 bases lying between them. This CDR3 has 14 residues. The germline CDR1 and CDR2 sequences are SGHRS and YFSETQ.

This chain joins TRBV7-9 and TRBJ2-7; D is possibly TRBD1 (5 bases). The CDR3 sequence is 13 residues long. Trimming left V 5 bases short and J 2 bases short, with 10 bases between. CDR1 SEHNR and CDR2 FQNEAQ come from the germline V gene (reference sequence). The DNA of the CDR3 is TGTGCCAGCAGCGGCAGGGTGGCCTACGAGCAGTACTTC. Protein: CASSGRVAYEQYF.

The table lists this clone with many counts. The V gene is TRBV5-1, the J gene TRBJ2-5; possibly TRBD1 or TRBD2 for D (5 bases each). Germline CDR1 is SGHRS and CDR2 is YFSETQ. Trimming pared 7 bases from V and 5 bases from J, leaving 15 bases between. CDR3 size: 13 residues. CDR3 residues: CASGLVGDETQYF. CDR3 nucleotide sequence: TGCGCCAGCGGCCTCGTAGGGGACGAGACCCAGTACTTC.

This clone was found once. The rearrangement links TRBV5-1 to TRBJ2-7; 8 bases are shared with TRBD1. The germline CDR1 and CDR2 sequences are SGHRS and YFSETQ. V shed 4 bases, J shed 3 bases, and the junction held 9 bases outside the gene matches. The CDR3 runs 15 residues. In DNA form, the CDR3 reads TGCGCCAGCAGCCAACCACGACAGGGGAACTACGAGCAGTACTTC. It codes for CASSQPRQGNYEQYF.

This clone was recorded once. This chain links TRBV9 with TRBJ2-2; D gene uncertain. V was shortened by 2 bases and J by 7 bases, with 9 bases between the two germline ends. The germline V gene has CDR1 SGDLS and CDR2 YYNGEE. This CDR3 is 13 amino acids long. CDR3 sequence (DNA): TGTGCCAGCAGCGTCCGCTGGGGCGGGGAGCTGTTTTTT. As protein: CASSVRWGGELFF.

Of note for this clone: In the same sample, other DNA sequences code for this CDR3. V gene TRBV7-3 combines with J gene TRBJ1-1; TRBD1 matches at 8 bases. Germline trimming cut 5 bases from V and 5 bases from J; bases unmatched to any gene: 4. Germline V CDR1 and CDR2: SGHTA, FQGTGA. This CDR3 is built from 13 residues. The CDR3 DNA reads TGTGCCAGCAGCCTGAGACAGGGGACTGAAGCTTTCTTT. It translates to CASSLRQGTEAFF.

The DNA of the CDR3 is TGCGCCAGCAGCTTGGACCTAGCGGGGTCGAACACCGGGGAGCTGTTTTTT. Translating it yields CASSLDLAGSNTGELFF. The chain recombines TRBV5-1 with TRBJ2-2; 9 nucleotides match TRBD2. The germline V gene encodes CDR1 SGHRS and CDR2 YFSETQ. J was trimmed by 0 bases and V by 0 bases; bases with no gene match: 3. The CDR3 spans 17 residues. Looking up the rest from reference TRBV5-1 and TRBJ2-2 gives the full variable domain: KAGVTQTPRYLIKTRGQQVTLSCSPISGHRSVSWYQQTPGQGLQFLFEYFSETQRNKGNFPGRFSGRQFSNSRSEMNVSTLELGDSALYLCASSLDLAGSNTGELFFGEGSRLTVL.

This chain uses TRBV7-8 with TRBJ2-5, with TRBD2 matching over 10 bases. With V trimmed by 2 bases and J by 3 bases, 6 bases remained unmatched. Germline lookup yields CDR1 SGHVS and CDR2 FQNEAQ. This CDR3 is built from 16 residues. The CDR3 here is CASSLRILAGEETQYF. CDR3 sequence (DNA): TGTGCCAGCAGCTTAAGGATTCTAGCGGGAGAAGAGACCCAGTACTTC.

This chain connects TRBV23-1 to TRBJ2-7; D not certain. TRBV23-1 is given ORF status, its function remaining uncertain. CDR3 length: 13 amino acids. Trimming stripped 6 bases from V and 7 bases from J, with 16 bases between. The chain's CDR3 is CASSPVGPGEQYF. The CDR3 bases are TGCGCCAGCAGCCCCGTCGGCCCCGGGGAGCAGTACTTC.

The V and J genes are TRBV7-3 and TRBJ2-2; 7 nucleotides match TRBD1. J lost 2 bases, V lost 6 bases, and 9 bases had no gene match. Per the germline V gene, CDR1 is SGHTA and CDR2 is FQGTGA. The CDR3 has 16 amino acids. The CDR3 is CASSDPGQINTGELFF. The CDR3, as DNA: TGTGCCAGCAGTGATCCGGGACAGATAAACACCGGGGAGCTGTTTTTT. Full variable domain (remainder filled in from reference TRBV7-3 and TRBJ2-2): GAGVSQTPSNKVTEKGKYVELRCDPISGHTALYWYRQSLGQGPEFLIYFQGTGAADDSGLPNDRFFAVRPEGSVSTLKIQRTERGDSAVYLCASSDPGQINTGELFFGEGSRLTVL.

J is TRBJ1-6 and V is TRBV27; TRBD1 aligns across 9 bases. The CDR3 totals 18 residues. The V gene's germline CDR1 is MNHEY and CDR2 SMNVEV (reference sequence). Trimming cost V 2 bases and J 8 bases; bases outside gene matches: 13. The CDR3 nucleotides read TGTGCCAGCAGTTTAAACCGTCCCGGGACAGGGAGGTATTCACCCCTCCACTTT. This gives the protein CASSLNRPGTGRYSPLHF.

This chain joins TRBV30 and TRBJ2-5; TRBD1 might be the D (6 bases). CDR3 size: 14 residues. Deletions cut 0 bases from V and 5 bases from J, with 13 bases between. CDR1 and CDR2 (germline): GTSNPN, SVGIG (reference sequence). The CDR3 bases are TGTGCCTGGAGTGTACAGGGCTCAATGGAGACCCAGTACTTC. Its protein is CAWSVQGSMETQYF. The full variable domain, with the rest looked up from reference TRBV30 and TRBJ2-5, is SQTIHQWPATLVQPVGSPLSLECTVEGTSNPNLYWYRQAAGRGLQLLFYSVGIGQISSEVPQNLSASRPQDRQFILSSKKLLLSDSGFYLCAWSVQGSMETQYFGPGTRLLVL.